The clone carrying this TCR beta chain was observed a single time. What it binds is not known. The trim removed 3 bases at V and 8 bases at J, leaving 4 bases unmatched. The CDR3 is 13 amino acids. The germline gives CDR1 LNHNV, CDR2 YYDKDF (reference sequence). These data originate in a study of cytomegalovirus exposure and HLA in healthy donors. Study-wide results and caveats: An analysis that was carried out later associated approximately 17,000 TCR beta sequences with HLA alleles at 0.05 false discovery rate.

13 Jbeta primers and 60 Vbeta primers were used for the PCR. Clones were sequenced by immunoSEQ multiplex PCR, and TCRdb holds only the in-frame ones, with some missing. The sample gives 200,000 to 250,000 clones, under 85% of which show up once; roughly 10% is in the top ten. The sample comprised PBMCs. The clonotype comes from a woman between 50 and 59 years old in good health and CMV-seropositive. The genes are TRBV15 and TRBJ1-2; TRBD1 aligns across 9 bases. DNA for the CDR3: TGTGCCACCAGCAGGGGGACAGGGAAGGGCTACACCTTC. This gives the protein CATSRGTGKGYTF.